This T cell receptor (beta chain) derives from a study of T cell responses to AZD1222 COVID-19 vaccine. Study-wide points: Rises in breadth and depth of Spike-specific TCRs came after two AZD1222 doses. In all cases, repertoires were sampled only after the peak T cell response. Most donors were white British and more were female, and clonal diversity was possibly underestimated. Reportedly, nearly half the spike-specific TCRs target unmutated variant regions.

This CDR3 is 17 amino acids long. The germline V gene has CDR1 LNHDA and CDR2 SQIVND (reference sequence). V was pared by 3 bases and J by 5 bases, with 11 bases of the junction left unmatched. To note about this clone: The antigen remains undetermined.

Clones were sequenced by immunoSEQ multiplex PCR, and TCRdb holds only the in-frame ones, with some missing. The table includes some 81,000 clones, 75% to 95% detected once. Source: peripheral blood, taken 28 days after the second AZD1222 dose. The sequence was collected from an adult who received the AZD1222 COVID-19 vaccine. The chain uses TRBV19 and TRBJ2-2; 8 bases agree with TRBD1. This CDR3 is CASSIGQGSSGTGELFF. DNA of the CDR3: TGTGCCAGTAGTATCGGACAGGGTTCATCGGGAACCGGGGAGCTGTTTTTT.